The entry that follows covers one T cell receptor beta chain sequence. The target of this receptor is not known. The input lacks base qualities; no much larger clone sits a single base away. This record comes from a study of high-grade serous ovarian cancer treatment subgroups (dated by TCRdb to about 2021). About the investigation overall: On average, sequencing produced fewer than 15,000 reads and around 6,900 unique TCR beta rearrangements for each sample. Under a laparoscopic triage algorithm, patients with high-grade serous ovarian cancer were grouped by complete gross resection or by neoadjuvant chemotherapy response, and the study profiled the TCR beta repertoires of these patients. The approximately 30-patient cohort included some 10 patients with no residual disease after primary surgery (R0), some 10 excellent NACT responders, and some 10 poor NACT responders. In total there were some 90 samples, since every patient provided one primary tumor sample and two metastatic tumor samples.

Tumor samples were collected prior to definitive surgery or chemotherapy. Genomic DNA extraction was performed by the MD Anderson Biospecimen Extraction Resource, and TCR sequencing was carried out by the MD Anderson Cancer Genomics Laboratory. Clipping removes 1 base from V and 4 bases from J, with 4 as the unmatched junction base count. Sequences SGHTA (CDR1) and FQGTGA (CDR2) are obtained from the germline V gene. The CDR3 runs 16 residues from the cysteine to the phenylalanine. Just CDR3 DNA is preserved here, 48 bases in frame from base 1. High-throughput TCR profiling via ImmunoSEQ was performed on the roughly 81 tumor samples. Processing in the source paper ran as follows. To measure repertoire diversity, the metrics used were richness (unique productive sequences), clonality, evenness and relatedness, and the Bhattacharyya coefficient was used to assess similarity between samples. A sensitivity analysis excluded TCRs with fewer than two reads and gave consistent conclusions. In its TCRdb copy, this immuneACCESS table keeps in-frame sequences only and misses some clones. Where compared with another copy, unresolved V genes explain less than half of these, and the others have no known cause. The D gene and trimming were derived from the DNA, and the V and J assignments and clone size from that table. The sample table holds over a thousand clones, of which about two thirds were seen once. Almost 10% of the sample belongs to the ten largest clones.

Study-level results and caveats: The TCR repertoire analyses centered on CDR3, leaving CDR1 and CDR2 unanalyzed. Repertoire similarity ranging from roughly 0.1 to 0.79 was observed between tumors from the same patient, whereas almost no similarity was observed between different patients. Spatial information was not captured by bulk tumor TCR sequencing, so insight into HGSC tumor complexity and diversity was limited. TCR clonal relatedness showed a positive correlation with neoantigen level and a trend toward positive correlation with copy number variation and mutation load from whole-genome sequencing.

The sequenced material came from tumor tissue. The clonotype was recovered from a human donor with high-grade serous ovarian cancer. The rearrangement combines TRBV7-3 with TRBJ2-1; 10 bases in the junction line up with TRBD2. The CDR3 sequence is CASSLMPSGSYNEQFF. The DNA sequence follows: TGTGCCAGCAGCTTAATGCCTAGCGGGAGTTACAATGAGCAGTTCTTC.